This T cell receptor (beta chain) was sequenced for a study of blood T cells in healthy people across ages. The use of a sample-barcoded 5' primer and a J-beta primer mix characterized a second PCR of about 7 to 12 cycles. From the 5' RACE reads, TCRdb called clonotypes with MiXCR, one entry per CDR3 protein. Of about 510,000 distinct CDR3 sequences in the sample, around a quarter were seen once. CDR1 and CDR2 from the germline V gene are SEHNR and FQNEAQ (reference sequence). Trimming cost V 5 bases and J 4 bases; bases outside gene matches: 5. The CDR3 totals 14 residues. This sample was also put to use in a study of T cells of mothers and their children.

The V and J genes are TRBV7-9 and TRBJ2-3, with 8 bases fitting TRBD1. This TCR derives from a boy aged 2 to 10 in good health. The sequenced sample was blood. CDR3 sequence: CASSPRGQADTQYF. The CDR3 bases are TGTGCCAGCAGCCCCAGGGGGCAGGCAGATACGCAGTATTTT. Full variable domain (rest looked up from reference TRBV7-9 and TRBJ2-3): DTGVSQNPRHKITKRGQNVTFRCDPISEHNRLYWYRQTLGQGPEFLTYFQNEAQLEKSRLLSDRFSAERPKGSFSTLEIQRTEQGDSAMYLCASSPRGQADTQYFGPGTRLTVL.